This entry concerns a single TCR beta chain. What it binds is unknown. Donors were systemically healthy Caucasian individuals from Russia aged 6 to 90 years. Every donor contributed roughly 10 milliliters of peripheral blood by blood draw. This sample was included in a study of blood T cells in healthy people across ages. Study conclusions and caveats: Both higher diversity and more naive CD4+ cells marked long-lived donors when set against aged donors.

Germline V CDR1 and CDR2: SGHRS, YFSETQ. The CDR3 has 13 amino acids. The V end lost 4 bases, the J end lost 5 bases, and 11 bases lay between the germline ends. Then a second PCR, running about 7 to 11 cycles, was carried out with a sample-barcoded 5' primer and a J-beta primer mix. Each cDNA was tagged by a template-switch adaptor containing 12 random nucleotides. TCRdb analysed the 5' RACE reads with MiXCR anew, one entry per CDR3 protein. The repertoire holds under 800,000 distinct CDR3 sequences, with roughly 41% as singletons. Sequencing was done on a sample of blood. V gene TRBV5-1 combines with J gene TRBJ2-3; D gene ambiguous. The source is a woman aged 60 to 75 in good health. CDR3 bases: TGCGCCAGCAGCACGGGCCAAAAAGATACGCAGTATTTT. It yields the protein CASSTGQKDTQYF.